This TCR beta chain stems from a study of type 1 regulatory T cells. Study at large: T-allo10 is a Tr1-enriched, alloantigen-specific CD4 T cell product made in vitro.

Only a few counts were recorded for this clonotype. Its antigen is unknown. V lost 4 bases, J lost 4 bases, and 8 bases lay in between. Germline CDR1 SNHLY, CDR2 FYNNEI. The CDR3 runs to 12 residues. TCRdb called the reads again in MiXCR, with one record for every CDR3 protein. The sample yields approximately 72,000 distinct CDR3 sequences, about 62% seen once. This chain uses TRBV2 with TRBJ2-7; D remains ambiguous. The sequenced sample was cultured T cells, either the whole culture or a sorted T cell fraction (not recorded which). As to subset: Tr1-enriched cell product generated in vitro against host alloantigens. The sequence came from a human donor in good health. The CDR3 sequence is CASSAASYEQYF. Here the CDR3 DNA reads TGTGCCAGCAGTGCAGCGAGTTACGAGCAGTACTTC.